The sequence of this T cell receptor beta chain was determined in a study of blood T cell repertoires in COVID-19. Looking at the study overall: Material from acute and convalescent COVID-19 was sourced from the United States, Italy and Spain. Sources were T cells, B-cell-depleted T cells, or PBMCs; the material itself was cDNA or gDNA.

Trimming removed 7 bases from V and 3 bases from J, with 9 bases in between. Germline V lookup: CDR1 LNHDA, CDR2 SQIVND (reference sequence). This CDR3 is 13 amino acids long. Using immunoSEQ multiplex PCR, the repertoire was profiled, and TCRdb retains in-frame clones only, with some absent. The sample lists 15,000 or so clones; 86% were seen once. This chain links TRBV19 with TRBJ2-2; no clear D gene. The source of this sequence is a human donor in a cohort sampled during active COVID-19. The sample consisted of peripheral blood. CDR3 DNA: TGTGCCAGTAACGCCGGTGACACCGGGGAGCTGTTTTTT. This encodes CASNAGDTGELFF.